This T cell receptor beta chain stems from a study of T cells in Graves' hyperthyroidism and ophthalmopathy. Amplification of TCR beta CDR3 regions used RNA as the template. An initial round of RT-PCR targeting the TCR CDR3 relied on the HTBI primer set. Via MiXCR, TCRdb re-called the multiplex PCR reads, giving one row per CDR3 protein. This repertoire shows about 640,000 distinct CDR3 sequences, approximately 14% found once; its top ten account for approximately 12%. The sample holds a few counts of this clonotype. The germline V gene has CDR1 SQVTM and CDR2 ANQGSEA. V lost 4 bases, J lost 7 bases, and 14 bases lay in between. There are 13 residues in the CDR3.

The source of this sequence is a woman aged 50 to 65 with Graves' ophthalmopathy. The sample consisted of blood. The chain couples TRBV29-1 to TRBJ2-1; D possibly corresponds to TRBD2 (6 bases). The CDR3 loop reads CSVGLGRLNEQFF. CDR3 DNA: TGCAGCGTTGGATTAGGGAGGCTAAATGAGCAGTTCTTC.